This T cell receptor (beta chain) was captured by sequencing in a study of shared clonotypes between healthy human individuals. The assay was immunoSEQ multiplex PCR, and TCRdb's table has in-frame clones only and misses some. The data hold around 430,000 clones, with about 76% observed a single time. Germline V gives CDR1 SGHTA, CDR2 FQGTGA. V lost 4 bases to trimming and J lost 5 bases; unmatched junction nucleotides: 9. CDR3 length: 16 residues. The sample was PBMCs. This receptor was taken from a woman aged 35 to 49 in good health. Some clones in this sample may be carry-over from other donors' samples. The genes are TRBV7-3 and TRBJ2-3, with 10 bases identical to TRBD2. This CDR3 is CASSSDSGRNIDTQYF. CDR3 in DNA: TGTGCCAGCAGCTCAGATAGCGGGAGGAACATAGATACGCAGTATTTT.